Listed below are T cell receptor beta chains from one sample, sequenced in a study of shared clonotypes between healthy human individuals. Here immunoSEQ multiplex PCR was the method, and the copy in TCRdb shows in-frame clones only, minus some. The sample lists around 1,900,000 clones; 80% to 95% were seen once. Sequences were obtained from naive CD8+ T cells from PBMCs. The receptors here all came from a man aged 18 to 30 in good health. Some clones in this sample may be carry-over from other donors' samples. Each CDR3 is given with its conserved first and last residue. The D gene is left open where the match is weak. Size is omitted from some rows. Given values are once, few, many or a class for expanded clones.

d_gene	abundance	v_gene	j_gene	len	CDR3nt	CDR3aa
TRBD2	-	TRBV25-1	TRBJ2-1	13	TGTGCCAGCAGTGTGGGGACTAGCGGTGAGCAGTTCTTC	CASSVGTSGEQFF
TRBD2	-	TRBV7-9	TRBJ2-2	16	TGTGCCAGCAGCTTCTCCCCGCGGGAGTATGTCGGGGAGCTGTTTTTT	CASSFSPREYVGELFF
TRBD2	-	TRBV27	TRBJ2-7	15	TGTGCCAGCAGTCCCTATGCGCGGGAGGGATACGAGCAGTACTTC	CASSPYAREGYEQYF
-	-	TRBV21-1	TRBJ2-1	9	TGTGCCGGAGGGACCGAGCAGTTCTTC	CAGGTEQFF
TRBD2	-	TRBV4-1	TRBJ2-1	16	TGCGCCAGCAGCCCACCGGGACTAGCGGGGCTCAATGAGCAGTTCTTC	CASSPPGLAGLNEQFF
-	-	TRBV27	TRBJ2-7	15	TGTGCCAGCAGCCCGGGCCCGATCAACTCCTACGAGCAGTACTTC	CASSPGPINSYEQYF
-	-	TRBV15	TRBJ2-2	14	TGTGCCACCAGCAGAGTTGGCGGTTCCGGGGAGCTGTTTTTT	CATSRVGGSGELFF
-	-	TRBV7-9	TRBJ2-3	14	TGTGCCAGCAGCTTAGAGGCCCCGGGAGATACGCAGTATTTT	CASSLEAPGDTQYF
-	-	TRBV15	TRBJ2-1	17	TGTGCCACCAGCAGAGCCGCGGGGAGCCGCTCCTACAATGAGCAGTTCTTC	CATSRAAGSRSYNEQFF
-	-	TRBV18	TRBJ1-6	15	TGTGCCAGCTCACCGGTCAGGGATCTTGATTCACCCCTCCACTTT	CASSPVRDLDSPLHF
-	-	TRBV20-1	TRBJ2-1	11	TGCAGTGCTAGGGCGGGGAATGAGCAGTTCTTC	CSARAGNEQFF
TRBD1	-	TRBV28	TRBJ1-1	13	TGTGCCAGCAGTTCAGGGACAGGTCCTGAAGCTTTCTTT	CASSSGTGPEAFF
-	-	TRBV18	TRBJ2-7	14	TGTGCCAGCTCACCTAGCAATGGTGGGTACGAGCAGTACTTC	CASSPSNGGYEQYF
TRBD2	-	TRBV6-1	TRBJ2-1	19	TGTGCCAGCAGTGATCGATGGAAAACCGGGACTAGGCCTCCCTCTGAGCAGTTCTTC	CASSDRWKTGTRPPSEQFF
TRBD2	-	TRBV18	TRBJ2-7	15	TGTGCCAGCTCACCCGGGGGGGGGCCTGGCTACGAGCAGTACTTC	CASSPGGGPGYEQYF
TRBD1	-	TRBV5-1	TRBJ1-2	14	TGCGCCAGCAGCTCCCCCTCAAACAGGGGAAGCTACACCTTC	CASSSPSNRGSYTF
-	-	TRBV29-1	TRBJ1-2	12	TGCAGCGTTGACGCGGCTAACTATGGCTACACCTTC	CSVDAANYGYTF
-	once	TRBV19	TRBJ1-5	16	TGTGCCAGTAGTATAGGCTCCCAGAATAGCAATCAGCCCCAGCATTTT	CASSIGSQNSNQPQHF
-	-	TRBV27	TRBJ2-1	15	TGTGCCAGCAGTTCAAGGGGAATTTATTTAAATGAGCAGTTCTTC	CASSSRGIYLNEQFF
-	-	TRBV28	TRBJ2-3	14	TGTGCCAGCAGTCCTACAGCGCCCACTAATACGCAGTATTTT	CASSPTAPTNTQYF
-	-	TRBV2	TRBJ2-7	16	TGTGCCAGCAGTGATGTGGCAGACATAATCCCCTACGAGCAGTACTTC	CASSDVADIIPYEQYF
-	-	TRBV27	TRBJ2-7	14	TGTGCCAGCAGTTTTTTCCGGGGCTCCTACGAGCAGTACTTC	CASSFFRGSYEQYF
-	-	TRBV28	TRBJ1-4	14	TGTGCCAGCAGGACTACCACCGCGAATGAAAAACTGTTTTTT	CASRTTTANEKLFF
TRBD2	once	TRBV25-1	TRBJ2-7	16	TGTGCCAGCAGTGGGCCCCTAGCGGAGCTCTTCTACGAGCAGTACTTC	CASSGPLAELFYEQYF
TRBD1	-	TRBV27	TRBJ2-1	13	TGTGCCACCGGGGACAGGGGATACAATGAGCAGTTCTTC	CATGDRGYNEQFF
TRBD1	-	TRBV9	TRBJ2-2	15	TGTGCCAGCAGCGGGGGACAGCTGAACACCGGGGAGCTGTTTTTT	CASSGGQLNTGELFF
-	-	TRBV21-1	TRBJ1-1	17	TGTGCCAGCAGAGAAACAACGGGACACCGAAATGGCACTGAAGCTTTCTTT	CASRETTGHRNGTEAFF
TRBD2	-	TRBV4-3	TRBJ2-5	16	TGCGCCAGCAGCCAAGATTGGACTAGCGGGATTCAGACCCAGTACTTC	CASSQDWTSGIQTQYF
TRBD2	-	TRBV29-1	TRBJ2-1	13	TGCAGCGTTGGAAGCGGGACGTACAATGAGCAGTTCTTC	CSVGSGTYNEQFF
-	-	TRBV9	TRBJ2-7	13	TGTGCCAGCAGCGTAGGGCAGGGTAACGAGCAGTACTTC	CASSVGQGNEQYF
-	-	TRBV12-5	TRBJ1-1	13	TGTGCTAGTGGTTTGGGACGGAACACTGAAGCTTTCTTT	CASGLGRNTEAFF
-	-	TRBV6-5	TRBJ1-5	14	TGTGCCAGCAGTTACGATCGGGGTAGTCAGCCCCAGCATTTT	CASSYDRGSQPQHF
TRBD2	once	TRBV27	TRBJ2-7	16	TGTGCCAGCAGTATAGAGGCCGGACTAGCGGGATATGAGCAGTACTTC	CASSIEAGLAGYEQYF
-	-	TRBV27	TRBJ2-5	14	TGTGCCAGCAGTTTCGAGGGGAGGAGGGAGACCCAGTACTTC	CASSFEGRRETQYF
-	-	TRBV28	TRBJ1-2	11	TGTGCCAGCAGCGCCGGGTCTGGCTACACCTTC	CASSAGSGYTF
-	-	TRBV28	TRBJ2-7	14	TGTGCCAGCCTGGGGGGCAGGGTGGGCTACGAGCAGTACTTC	CASLGGRVGYEQYF